This TCR beta chain was documented in a study of memory B cells and T cells in multiple sclerosis. This CDR3 spans 12 amino acids. Germline V gives CDR1 MNHNY, CDR2 SVGAGI (reference sequence). Trimming removed 7 bases at V and 3 bases at J, with 9 bases between. Study conclusions and caveats: Normalization was needed because clone-set size differences affected shared clonotype counts.

Sequencing used immunoSEQ multiplex PCR; TCRdb keeps in-frame clones, though not all of them. The profile shows roughly 45,000 clones, more than 65% of them singletons. Of note for this clone: What it binds is not known.

Separate sequencing covered autoproliferating (CFSE-dim) and non-proliferating (CFSE-high) T cells from stimulus-free culture. Cultures began with roughly 49 million CFSE-labeled PBMCs, unstimulated for 7 days, with replicate wells pooled. PBMCs were labeled with 0.45 to 0.6 uM CFSE and cultured without exogenous stimuli. V gene TRBV6-6 combines with J gene TRBJ1-1; the D gene is possibly TRBD1 (5 bases). Specimen: PBMCs from blood kept in culture. This TCR derives from a human donor with multiple sclerosis. CDR3 protein: CASTSGYTEAFF. DNA of the CDR3: TGTGCCAGCACTTCAGGGTACACTGAAGCTTTCTTT.